Shown below are 23 T cell receptor beta chains from a single sample sequenced in a study of T cells in Graves' hyperthyroidism and ophthalmopathy. From RNA transcripts, TCR beta CDR3 regions were amplified. The HTBI primer set drove a first-round RT-PCR of the TCR CDR3. A single record per CDR3 protein comes from TCRdb applying MiXCR to the multiplex PCR reads. The sample has 300,000 to 450,000 distinct CDR3 sequences, roughly 14% seen once; the top ten hold about a fifth. Sequencing was done on a sample of blood. The receptors derive from a man aged 30 to 39 with Graves' hyperthyroidism that later progressed to Graves' ophthalmopathy.

This clonotype was counted ten times or more. The chain couples TRBV3-1 to TRBJ1-1; D is perhaps TRBD1 (6 bases). CDR3 size: 13 residues. CDR1 is LGHDT and CDR2 is YNNKEL in the germline V gene (reference sequence). Trimming removed 3 bases at V and 4 bases at J, with 9 bases between. CDR3 loop: CASSHAGVTEAFF. The CDR3 DNA sequence: TGTGCCAGCAGCCACGCAGGGGTCACTGAAGCTTTCTTT.

The rearrangement uses TRBV6-5 and TRBJ1-1, with D possibly TRBD1 on 6 matching bases. The CDR3 runs 16 residues. Between the trimmed V and J ends, which lost 0 bases and 6 bases, there was a span of 17 bases. The V gene's germline CDR1 is MNHEY and CDR2 SVGAGI. The CDR3 reads CASSYSGALPVAEAFF. CDR3 sequence (DNA): TGTGCCAGCAGTTACTCGGGGGCCCTTCCCGTTGCTGAAGCTTTCTTT.

This clonotype appeared many times. The V gene is TRBV5-1, the J gene TRBJ1-5; possibly TRBD1 for D (5 bases). The germline V gene has CDR1 SGHRS and CDR2 YFSETQ. V was clipped by 2 bases and J by 5 bases, with 11 bases between them. This CDR3 is built from 14 residues. This CDR3 is CASSLDGGYQPQHF. The CDR3 bases are TGCGCCAGCAGCTTAGATGGGGGGTATCAGCCCCAGCATTTT. The whole variable domain, remainder taken from reference TRBV5-1 and TRBJ1-5, is KAGVTQTPRYLIKTRGQQVTLSCSPISGHRSVSWYQQTPGQGLQFLFEYFSETQRNKGNFPGRFSGRQFSNSRSEMNVSTLELGDSALYLCASSLDGGYQPQHFGDGTRLSIL.

This clonotype was recorded many times. The gene calls are TRBV5-5 and TRBJ2-1; 8 positions agree with TRBD2. Per the germline V gene, CDR1 is SGHKS and CDR2 is YYEKEE (reference sequence). CDR3 length: 17 residues. The ends lost 5 bases at V and 7 bases at J; junction bases unmatched: 17. This chain's CDR3 is CASSQTPGGQIGNEQFF. CDR3 bases: TGTGCCAGCAGTCAAACCCCGGGGGGGCAAATAGGGAATGAGCAGTTCTTC.

This clonotype has only one observation. A much larger clone lies a single base off, so this may be a read error. The V and J genes are TRBV20-1 and TRBJ2-7, with 7 nucleotides matching TRBD1. With the DNA end fitting TRBJ2-1 better, the J assignment may be wrong. This CDR3 region has 14 residues. Germline V gives CDR1 DFQATT, CDR2 SNEGSKA (reference sequence). CDR3 region: CSATRDREPYEQFF. The CDR3 DNA follows: TGCAGTGCTACCCGGGACAGAGAGCCCTACGAGCAGTTCTTC.

The table lists this clonotype with many counts. This chain uses TRBV5-1 with TRBJ1-1; weak D call: TRBD1 (6 bases). This CDR3 is built from 17 residues. Germline V gene data show CDR1 as SGHRS and CDR2 as YFSETQ. Trimming cost V 0 bases and J 0 bases, with 15 bases left between them. The CDR3 region has the DNA TGCGCCAGCAGCTTGGCCTCCTGGGGGCGAATGAACACTGAAGCTTTCTTT. It yields the protein CASSLASWGRMNTEAFF.

As regards this clonotype: A much larger clonotype is one base distant, so this may be a read error. The chain couples TRBV7-9 to TRBJ2-5; 8 bases fit TRBD2. The germline V gene has CDR1 SEHNR and CDR2 FQNEAQ (reference sequence). The CDR3 loop spans 14 amino acids. V lost 4 bases to trimming and J lost 2 bases; unmatched junction nucleotides: 3. The CDR3 loop is CASSSREGQETQYF. CDR3 nucleotides: TGTGCCAGCAGCTCCCGGGAGGGGCAAGAGACCCAGTACTTC.

This clonotype has a handful of counts. The chain's CDR3 is CASSPTSGADYEQYF. The CDR3 DNA reads TGTGCCAGCAGCCCAACTAGCGGGGCGGACTACGAGCAGTACTTC. The gene calls are TRBV3-1 and TRBJ2-7; 10 nucleotides agree with TRBD2. Per the germline V gene, CDR1 is LGHDT and CDR2 is YNNKEL (reference sequence). The CDR3 covers 15 residues. The V gene end was trimmed by 4 bases and the J gene end by 3 bases; junction bases not matched to a gene: 6.

In its sample, this clonotype was seen many times. J is TRBJ2-3 and V is TRBV7-3, with D unclear. The CDR3 consists of 11 residues. In germline, CDR1 is SGHTA, CDR2 FQGTGA. Trimming cost V 4 bases and J 8 bases, with 7 bases left between them. The CDR3 DNA reads TGTGCCAGCAGCTCGATGGGTACGCAGTATTTT. Protein sequence: CASSSMGTQYF. The full variable domain, completed using reference TRBV7-3 and TRBJ2-3, is GAGVSQTPSNKVTEKGKYVELRCDPISGHTALYWYRQSLGQGPEFLIYFQGTGAADDSGLPNDRFFAVRPEGSVSTLKIQRTERGDSAVYLCASSSMGTQYFGPGTRLTVL.

This chain joins TRBV7-6 and TRBJ1-6, with a tentative D call TRBD1 (5 bases). V dropped 0 bases and J dropped 3 bases, with 15 bases sitting between them. The length of the CDR3 is 18 residues. From germline, CDR1 is SGHVS and CDR2 FNYEAQ. The CDR3 nucleotides read TGTGCCAGCAGCTTAGCCCTCCGGGACGGTGGCTATAATTCACCCCTCCACTTT. It codes for CASSLALRDGGYNSPLHF.

As to this clonotype: A much larger clonotype is one base distant, so this may be a read error. V gene TRBV2 combines with J gene TRBJ1-1, with D hard to call. CDR1 is SNHLY and CDR2 is FYNNEI in the germline V gene. The CDR3 consists of 11 residues. The V gene lost 6 bases and the J gene lost 4 bases, with 6 bases spanning the gap. The CDR3 bases are TGTGCCAGCAGGGTACTCACTGAAGCTTTCTTT. Translation gives CASRVLTEAFF.

V gene TRBV2 combines with J gene TRBJ1-2; D perhaps matches TRBD1 (5 bases). Germline CDR1 and CDR2: SNHLY and FYNNEI. The V end lost 6 bases, the J end lost 5 bases, and 16 bases lay between the germline ends. The CDR3 is 14 residues long. The CDR3 sequence is CASRPSTVIYGYTF. CDR3 in DNA: TGTGCCAGCAGACCCTCGACAGTTATATATGGCTACACCTTC.

This chain joins TRBV9 and TRBJ2-1, with 7 bases aligning to TRBD1. The CDR3 is 15 residues long. The V segment lost 4 bases and the J segment 4 bases; nucleotides outside the gene matches: 8. Germline V gene data show CDR1 as SGDLS and CDR2 as YYNGEE. The CDR3 is CASSPVGQAYNEQFF. The CDR3 DNA sequence: TGTGCCAGCAGCCCCGTAGGACAGGCTTACAATGAGCAGTTCTTC.

This clonotype was counted ten times or more. The chain employs TRBV9 and TRBJ2-7; 8 nucleotides align to TRBD2. The CDR3 is 13 amino acids. The V gene's germline CDR1 is SGDLS and CDR2 YYNGEE. Trimming removed 4 bases from V and 5 bases from J; junction bases left unmatched: 5. The CDR3 coding sequence is TGTGCCAGCAGCTTCGGGGGGGCCGACGAGCAGTACTTC. This translates into CASSFGGADEQYF. Drawing the rest from reference TRBV9 and TRBJ2-7, the complete variable domain is DSGVTQTPKHLITATGQRVTLRCSPRSGDLSVYWYQQSLDQGLQFLIQYYNGEERAKGNILERFSAQQFPDLHSELNLSSLELGDSALYFCASSFGGADEQYFGPGTRLTVT.

There are a few counts of this clonotype. The chain combines TRBV4-1 with TRBJ2-1; 7 nucleotides line up with TRBD1. The CDR3 length is 15 residues. Trimming removed 3 bases from V and 8 bases from J; junction bases left unmatched: 10. Germline V gene sequence: CDR1 MGHRA, CDR2 YSYEKL. DNA of the CDR3: TGCGCCAGCAGCCATCCCAGACAGGGTCTAGATGAGCAGTTCTTC. This gives the protein CASSHPRQGLDEQFF.

This chain links TRBV5-5 with TRBJ1-4; 11 bases agree with TRBD1. This CDR3 region has 14 residues. Germline V gene lookup returns CDR1 SGHKS and CDR2 YYEKEE (reference sequence). V was pared by 4 bases and J by 8 bases, with 4 bases of the junction left unmatched. The CDR3 region is CASSGQGAGEKLFF. CDR3 DNA sequence: TGTGCCAGCAGCGGACAGGGGGCGGGGGAAAAACTGTTTTTT.

This clonotype was counted between two and nine times. CDR3 sequence (DNA): TGTGCCAGCAGTTTATTGGGCGAACTGGGTGAAGCTTTCTTT. It is translated as CASSLLGELGEAFF. V usage is TRBV28 and J usage is TRBJ1-1; D is undetermined. The CDR3 length is 14 residues. Trimming cost V 1 base and J 7 bases, with 13 bases left between them. The germline V gene has CDR1 MDHEN and CDR2 SYDVKM. Drawing the rest from reference TRBV28 and TRBJ1-1, the complete variable domain is DVKVTQSSRYLVKRTGEKVFLECVQDMDHENMFWYRQDPGLGLRLIYFSYDVKMKEKGDIPEGYSVSREKKERFSLILESASTNQTSMYLCASSLLGELGEAFFGQGTRLTVV.

This clonotype was counted at least ten times. The chain carries TRBV7-2 and TRBJ2-3, with 8 bases that match TRBD1. This CDR3 is 14 amino acids long. Germline CDR1 reads SGHTA; CDR2 reads FQGNSA. Trimming took 6 bases from V and 8 from J; bases not matched to a gene: 10. This CDR3 is CASSPRQGSLTQYF. In DNA form, the CDR3 reads TGTGCCAGCAGTCCTCGACAGGGGAGCCTTACGCAGTATTTT.

This clonotype was seen ten or more times. The gene calls are TRBV20-1 and TRBJ2-1; 10 nucleotides line up with TRBD2. The length of the CDR3 is 17 residues. V dropped 3 bases and J dropped 3; count of bases not matched to a gene: 11. Germline V CDR1 and CDR2: DFQATT, SNEGSKA (reference sequence). CDR3: CSASRLAGEGVYNEQFF. CDR3 coding DNA: TGCAGTGCTAGTCGGCTAGCGGGGGAAGGGGTCTACAATGAGCAGTTCTTC.

This clonotype was counted at least ten times. The chain employs TRBV28 and TRBJ1-2, with 7 bases fitting TRBD1. Trimming cost V 6 bases and J 4 bases; bases outside gene matches: 8. The germline V gene has CDR1 MDHEN and CDR2 SYDVKM. CDR3 length: 14 amino acids. CDR3 sequence (DNA): TGTGCCAGCAGGGAACAGGGGTCTGGCTATGGCTACACCTTC. This codes for CASREQGSGYGYTF.

This clonotype was observed at least ten times. The chain employs TRBV11-2 and TRBJ2-1, with D maybe TRBD1 (6 bases). There are 14 residues in the CDR3. Germline loops: CDR1 SGHAT, CDR2 FQNNGV. V dropped 4 bases and J dropped 5 bases, with 12 bases sitting between them. The CDR3 DNA follows: TGTGCCAGCAGCTCCCGGGCAGGGGACAATGAGCAGTTCTTC. Translation: CASSSRAGDNEQFF.

This clonotype was counted a few times. The J gene is TRBJ1-1, the V gene TRBV4-1, with D unresolved. V shed 7 bases and J shed 2 bases, with 17 bases lying between them. The CDR3 length is 15 residues. Per germline, CDR1 MGHRA and CDR2 YSYEKL. In DNA form, the CDR3 reads TGCGCCAGCAACCACTACTGGGGTGGCAACACTGAAGCTTTCTTT. Translated: CASNHYWGGNTEAFF.

This clonotype was counted at least ten times. The chain combines TRBV12-5 with TRBJ1-5; D not certain. The CDR3 sequence is 15 residues long. Germline V lookup: CDR1 LGHNT, CDR2 FRNRAP. V was shortened by 0 bases and J by 5 bases, with 11 bases between the two germline ends. The CDR3 DNA is TGTGCTAGTGGTTTGGTACTCGGGGAGGATCAGCCCCAGCATTTT. Its translation is CASGLVLGEDQPQHF. The full variable domain, its missing parts supplied by reference TRBV12-5 and TRBJ1-5, is DARVTQTPRHKVTEMGQEVTMRCQPILGHNTVFWYRQTMMQGLELLAYFRNRAPLDDSGMPKDRFSAEMPDATLATLKIQPSEPRDSAVYFCASGLVLGEDQPQHFGDGTRLSIL.